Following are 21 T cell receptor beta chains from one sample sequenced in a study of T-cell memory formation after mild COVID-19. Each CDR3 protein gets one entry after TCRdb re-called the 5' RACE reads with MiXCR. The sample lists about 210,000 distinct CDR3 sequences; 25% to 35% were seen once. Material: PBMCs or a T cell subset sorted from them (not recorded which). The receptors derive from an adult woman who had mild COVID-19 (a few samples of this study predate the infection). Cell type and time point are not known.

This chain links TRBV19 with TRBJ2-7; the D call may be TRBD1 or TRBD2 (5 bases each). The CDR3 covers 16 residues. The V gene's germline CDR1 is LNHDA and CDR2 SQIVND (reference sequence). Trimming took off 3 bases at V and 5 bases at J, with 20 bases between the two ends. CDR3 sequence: CASSMIVGPLRNEQYF. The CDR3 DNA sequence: TGTGCCAGTAGTATGATCGTGGGACCCCTGAGGAACGAGCAGTACTTC.

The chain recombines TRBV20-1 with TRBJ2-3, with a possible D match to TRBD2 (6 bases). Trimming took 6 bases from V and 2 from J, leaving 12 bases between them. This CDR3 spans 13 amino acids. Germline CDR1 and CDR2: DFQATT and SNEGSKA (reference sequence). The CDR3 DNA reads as TGCAGTGCCCACGCGGGACTCACAGATACGCAGTATTTT. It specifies CSAHAGLTDTQYF.

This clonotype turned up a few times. CDR3 residues: CASSFAGANTGELFF. The CDR3 nucleotides are TGTGCCAGCAGTTTTGCAGGGGCGAACACCGGGGAGCTGTTTTTT. The J gene is TRBJ2-2, the V gene TRBV27; D is possibly TRBD1 (6 bases). The CDR3 runs to 15 residues. Trimming pared 3 bases from V and 0 bases from J, leaving 8 bases between. In germline, CDR1 is MNHEY, CDR2 SMNVEV (reference sequence).

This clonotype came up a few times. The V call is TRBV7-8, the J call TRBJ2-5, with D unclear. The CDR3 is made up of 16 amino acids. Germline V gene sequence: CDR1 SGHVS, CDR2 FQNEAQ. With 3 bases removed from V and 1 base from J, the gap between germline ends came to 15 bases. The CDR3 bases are TGTGCCAGCAGCTTGGGGTGGTTAGGGCCCCAAGAGACCCAGTACTTC. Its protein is CASSLGWLGPQETQYF.

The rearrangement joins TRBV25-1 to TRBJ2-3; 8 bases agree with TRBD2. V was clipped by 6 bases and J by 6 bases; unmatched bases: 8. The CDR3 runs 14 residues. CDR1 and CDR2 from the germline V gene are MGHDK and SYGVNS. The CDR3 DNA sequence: TGTGCCAGCAGCAATGCGGGGGGCAGGGATACGCAGTATTTT. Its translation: CASSNAGGRDTQYF.

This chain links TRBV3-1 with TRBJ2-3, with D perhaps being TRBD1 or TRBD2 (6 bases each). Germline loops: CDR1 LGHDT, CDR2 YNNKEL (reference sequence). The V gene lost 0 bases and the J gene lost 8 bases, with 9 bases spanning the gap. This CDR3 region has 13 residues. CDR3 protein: CASSQDPGATQYF. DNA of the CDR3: TGTGCCAGCAGCCAAGATCCGGGGGCTACGCAGTATTTT.

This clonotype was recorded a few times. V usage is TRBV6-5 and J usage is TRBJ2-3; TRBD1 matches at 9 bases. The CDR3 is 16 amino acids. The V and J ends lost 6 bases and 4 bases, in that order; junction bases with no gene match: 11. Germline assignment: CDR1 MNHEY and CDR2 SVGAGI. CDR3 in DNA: TGTGCCAGCAGCCGGACAGGGGCCGGCACCCCAGATACGCAGTATTTT. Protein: CASSRTGAGTPDTQYF.

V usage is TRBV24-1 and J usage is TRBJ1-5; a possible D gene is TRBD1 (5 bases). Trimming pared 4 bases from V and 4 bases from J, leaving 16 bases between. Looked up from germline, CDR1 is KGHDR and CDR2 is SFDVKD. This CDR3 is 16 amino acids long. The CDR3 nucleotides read TGTGCCACCAGTGACCATCAAGCAGGGTTTAATCAGCCCCAGCATTTT. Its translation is CATSDHQAGFNQPQHF.

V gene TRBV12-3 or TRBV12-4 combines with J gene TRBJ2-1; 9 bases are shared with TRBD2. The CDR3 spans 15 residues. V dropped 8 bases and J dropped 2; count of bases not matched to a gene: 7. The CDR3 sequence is CASWTAGGPYNEQFF. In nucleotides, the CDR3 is TGTGCCAGCTGGACAGCGGGGGGTCCCTACAATGAGCAGTTCTTC.

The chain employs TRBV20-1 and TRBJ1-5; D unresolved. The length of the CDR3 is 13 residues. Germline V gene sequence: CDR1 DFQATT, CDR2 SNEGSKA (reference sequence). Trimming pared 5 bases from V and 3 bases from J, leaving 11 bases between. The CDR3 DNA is TGCAGTGCTGTCCGGGATCTCAATCAGCCCCAGCATTTT. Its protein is CSAVRDLNQPQHF.

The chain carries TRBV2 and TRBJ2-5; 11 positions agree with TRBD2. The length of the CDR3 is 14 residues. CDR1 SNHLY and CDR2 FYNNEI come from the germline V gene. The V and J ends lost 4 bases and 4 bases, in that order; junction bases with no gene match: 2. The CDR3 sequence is CASSGSGGGETQYF. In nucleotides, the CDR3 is TGTGCCAGCAGTGGTAGCGGGGGGGGAGAGACCCAGTACTTC.

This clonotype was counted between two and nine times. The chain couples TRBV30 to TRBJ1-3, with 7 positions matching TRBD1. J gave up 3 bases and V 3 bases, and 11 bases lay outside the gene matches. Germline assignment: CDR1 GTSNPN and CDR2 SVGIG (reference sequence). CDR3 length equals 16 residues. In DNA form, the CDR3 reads TGTGCCTGGAGGCTCAACAGGGGATATGGTGGAAACACCATATATTTT. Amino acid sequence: CAWRLNRGYGGNTIYF.

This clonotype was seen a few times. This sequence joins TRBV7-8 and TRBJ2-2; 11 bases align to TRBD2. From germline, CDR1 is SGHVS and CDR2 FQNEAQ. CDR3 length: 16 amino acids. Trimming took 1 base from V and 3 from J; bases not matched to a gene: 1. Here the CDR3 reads CASSLVLAGDTGELFF. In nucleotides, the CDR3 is TGTGCCAGCAGCTTAGTACTAGCGGGGGACACCGGGGAGCTGTTTTTT.

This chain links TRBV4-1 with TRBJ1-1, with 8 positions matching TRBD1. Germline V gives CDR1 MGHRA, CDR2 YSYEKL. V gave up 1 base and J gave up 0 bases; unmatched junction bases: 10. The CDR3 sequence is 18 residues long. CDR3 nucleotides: TGCGCCAGCAGCCAAGGTTTAGGGACAGGAATACTGAACACTGAAGCTTTCTTT. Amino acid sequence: CASSQGLGTGILNTEAFF.

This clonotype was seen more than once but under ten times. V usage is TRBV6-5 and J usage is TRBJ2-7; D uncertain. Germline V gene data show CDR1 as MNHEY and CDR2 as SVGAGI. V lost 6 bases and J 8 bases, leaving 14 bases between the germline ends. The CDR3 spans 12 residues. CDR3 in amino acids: CASSKTTSQQYF. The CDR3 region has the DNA TGTGCCAGCAGCAAGACCACCTCGCAGCAGTACTTC.

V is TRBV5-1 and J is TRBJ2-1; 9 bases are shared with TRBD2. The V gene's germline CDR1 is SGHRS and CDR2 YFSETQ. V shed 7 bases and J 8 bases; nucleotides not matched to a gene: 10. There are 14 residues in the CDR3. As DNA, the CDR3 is TGCGCCAGCGAGGCGGGAGGGCCGGGGTATGAGCAGTTCTTC. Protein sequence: CASEAGGPGYEQFF.

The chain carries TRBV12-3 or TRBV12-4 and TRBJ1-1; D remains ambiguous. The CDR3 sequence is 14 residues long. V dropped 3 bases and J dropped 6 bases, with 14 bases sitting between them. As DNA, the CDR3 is TGTGCCAGCAGTTTGCGGCAGGCAAGCGCTGAAGCTTTCTTT. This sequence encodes CASSLRQASAEAFF.

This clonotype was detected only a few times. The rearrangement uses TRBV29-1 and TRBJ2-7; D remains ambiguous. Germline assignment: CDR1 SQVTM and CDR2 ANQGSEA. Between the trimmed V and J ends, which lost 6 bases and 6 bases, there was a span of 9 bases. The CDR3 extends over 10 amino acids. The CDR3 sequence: CSVADFEQYF. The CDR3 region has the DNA TGCAGCGTGGCGGATTTCGAGCAGTACTTC.

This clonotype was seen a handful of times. The CDR3 bases are TGTGCCAGCAGTCCTAACCCCCTGGGGGGGTTAAACGGCTACACCTTC. Encoded protein: CASSPNPLGGLNGYTF. The genes are TRBV12-3 or TRBV12-4 and TRBJ1-2; TRBD1 might be the D (5 bases). The CDR3 is 16 residues long. Trimming shortened V by 5 bases and J by 8 bases, and 24 bases separated the two germline ends.

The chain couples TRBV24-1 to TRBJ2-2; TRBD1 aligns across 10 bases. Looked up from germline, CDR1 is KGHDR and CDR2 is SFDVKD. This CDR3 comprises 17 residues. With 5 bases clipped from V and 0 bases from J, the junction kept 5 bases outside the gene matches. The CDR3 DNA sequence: TGTGCCACCAGTGCTCTGACAGGGGGCGCGAACACCGGGGAGCTGTTTTTT. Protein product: CATSALTGGANTGELFF.

CDR3 nucleotides: TGCAGTGCTAGAGTCCGGGGACCGAGTTCCTACGAGCAGTACTTC. Its protein is CSARVRGPSSYEQYF. V usage is TRBV20-1 and J usage is TRBJ2-7; the D gene could be TRBD1 or TRBD2 (5 bases each). Trimming left V 1 base short and J 1 base short, with 14 bases between. The CDR3 runs to 15 residues. Germline V gene data show CDR1 as DFQATT and CDR2 as SNEGSKA (reference sequence).